These 20 T cell receptor beta chains share one sample of origin, sequenced in a study of vaccination and CD4 T cells after COVID-19. Specified treatment: roughly 10-day PBMC culture with coronavirus spike peptide pools or control peptides (ViraFEST assay). The antigens of these receptors remain unknown. With the Oncomine TCR Beta short-read assay, DNA from cultured CD4+ T cells was sequenced. TCRdb recomputed calls from the PCR reads with MiXCR, one row per CDR3 protein. The sample has about 11,000 distinct CDR3 sequences, 73% seen once. Sequences were obtained from CD4+ T cells from blood, cultured in vitro. The receptors originated from a human donor who had recovered from COVID-19.

This chain uses TRBV6-2 or TRBV6-3 with TRBJ1-5; D uncertain. The CDR3 runs 14 residues. Germline loops: CDR1 MNHEY, CDR2 SVGEGT. V lost 7 bases, J lost 7 bases, and 17 bases lay in between. The CDR3 sequence is CASNRFDLYQPQHF. In DNA form, the CDR3 reads TGTGCCAGCAATCGTTTTGATCTCTACCAGCCCCAGCATTTT.

The chain carries TRBV7-2 and TRBJ2-2, with 7 bases lining up with TRBD1. Per germline, CDR1 SGHTA and CDR2 FQGNSA. V was clipped by 2 bases and J by 3 bases; unmatched bases: 6. The CDR3 is 16 amino acids. CDR3 protein: CASSLQTRGYTGELFF. For the CDR3, the DNA is TGTGCCAGCAGCTTACAAACCAGGGGGTACACCGGGGAGCTGTTTTTT. Full variable domain (missing parts from reference TRBV7-2 and TRBJ2-2): GAGVSQSPSNKVTEKGKDVELRCDPISGHTALYWYRQSLGQGLEFLIYFQGNSAPDKSGLPSDRFSAERTGGSVSTLTIQRTQQEDSAVYLCASSLQTRGYTGELFFGEGSRLTVL.

The V and J genes are TRBV4-1 and TRBJ2-7; 11 bases fit TRBD2. J was trimmed by 2 bases and V by 4 bases; bases with no gene match: 7. CDR3 size: 16 residues. Germline assignment: CDR1 MGHRA and CDR2 YSYEKL. CDR3 protein: CASSRLLAGAAYEQYF. The CDR3 DNA sequence: TGCGCCAGCAGCCGTTTACTAGCGGGAGCAGCCTACGAGCAGTACTTC.

The chain carries TRBV20-1 and TRBJ1-3, with 7 bases identical to TRBD1. CDR1 and CDR2 from the germline V gene are DFQATT and SNEGSKA (reference sequence). J was trimmed by 0 bases and V by 0 bases; bases with no gene match: 2. The CDR3 is made up of 15 amino acids. The chain's CDR3 is CSARETGSSGNTIYF. In DNA form, the CDR3 reads TGCAGTGCTAGAGAGACAGGGAGCTCTGGAAACACCATATATTTT.

V is TRBV5-4 and J is TRBJ1-3; D is unresolved. The CDR3 is made up of 14 amino acids. V lost 2 bases, J lost 0 bases, and 6 bases lay in between. Germline V gene sequence: CDR1 SGHNT, CDR2 YYREEE (reference sequence). CDR3 nucleotides: TGTGCCAGCAGCTTCGGGGTCTCTGGAAACACCATATATTTT. It translates to CASSFGVSGNTIYF.

This rearrangement joins TRBV7-2 to TRBJ2-5, with D possibly being TRBD2 (5 bases). This CDR3 has 14 residues. The germline V gene has CDR1 SGHTA and CDR2 FQGNSA. V lost 4 bases, J lost 4 bases, and 13 bases lay in between. CDR3 nucleotides: TGTGCCAGCAGCTCCGGACTCCGCTCAGAGACCCAGTACTTC. The encoded protein is CASSSGLRSETQYF.

V usage is TRBV20-1 and J usage is TRBJ1-4; D unclear. Germline V lookup: CDR1 DFQATT, CDR2 SNEGSKA (reference sequence). CDR3 length: 12 residues. V lost 1 base, J lost 8 bases, and 8 bases lay in between. CDR3 sequence reads: CSARGPAEKLFF. The CDR3 DNA reads as TGCAGTGCTAGAGGCCCGGCGGAAAAACTGTTTTTT.

The gene calls are TRBV27 and TRBJ1-1; no definite D call. The CDR3 covers 15 residues. In germline, CDR1 is MNHEY, CDR2 SMNVEV (reference sequence). The V and J ends lost 2 bases and 2 bases respectively, with 12 bases between them. This CDR3 reads CASSLDRGDNTEAFF. The CDR3 DNA reads TGTGCCAGCAGTTTAGACCGGGGAGACAACACTGAAGCTTTCTTT.

This rearrangement joins TRBV28 to TRBJ1-3; D remains ambiguous. Germline CDR1 is MDHEN and CDR2 is SYDVKM. V was shortened by 6 bases and J by 6 bases, with 12 bases between the two germline ends. This CDR3 has 13 residues. CDR3 protein: CASRKPGENTIYF. The DNA of the CDR3 is TGTGCCAGCAGGAAACCTGGGGAAAACACCATATATTTT.

This clonotype is medium-sized by share. The genes are TRBV24-1 and TRBJ2-3; TRBD2 matches 13 bases. V dropped 6 bases and J dropped 2; count of bases not matched to a gene: 4. The CDR3 is 16 residues long. Germline CDR1 reads KGHDR; CDR2 reads SFDVKD. CDR3 loop: CATSRLAGGTTDTQYF. CDR3 DNA sequence: TGTGCCACCAGTAGACTAGCGGGAGGAACCACAGATACGCAGTATTTT.

The J gene is TRBJ1-1, the V gene TRBV9; weak D call: TRBD1 (5 bases). The CDR3 extends over 13 amino acids. Trimming pared 2 bases from V and 3 bases from J, leaving 8 bases between. CDR1 is SGDLS, CDR2 YYNGEE, per germline. This CDR3 reads CASSVAGYTEAFF. The CDR3 bases are TGTGCCAGCAGCGTCGCAGGGTACACTGAAGCTTTCTTT.

In this sample, this clonotype turned up once. CDR3: CASSVPNRLPTQYF. In nucleotides, the CDR3 is TGTGCCAGTAGTGTCCCTAATCGACTGCCTACGCAGTATTTT. V gene TRBV19 combines with J gene TRBJ2-3; no clear D. The CDR3 is 14 amino acids. In germline, CDR1 is LNHDA, CDR2 SQIVND (reference sequence). The ends were cut back, 5 bases at V and 8 bases at J, with 17 bases in the middle. Drawing the rest from reference TRBV19 and TRBJ2-3, the complete variable domain is DGGITQSPKYLFRKEGQNVTLSCEQNLNHDAMYWYRQDPGQGLRLIYYSQIVNDFQKGDIAEGYSVSREKKESFPLTVTSAQKNPTAFYLCASSVPNRLPTQYFGPGTRLTVL.

This chain uses TRBV24-1 with TRBJ2-3; the D is unclear. The length of the CDR3 is 14 residues. Germline V lookup: CDR1 KGHDR, CDR2 SFDVKD. Trimming cost V 7 bases and J 0 bases, with 10 bases left between them. The CDR3 is CATRQDASTDTQYF. For the CDR3, the DNA is TGTGCCACCAGGCAGGACGCTAGCACAGATACGCAGTATTTT.

This clonotype was recorded once. The chain couples TRBV21-1 to TRBJ1-4; TRBD1 is the table's D call and was not checked against the DNA. TRBV21-1 has pseudogene status. The CDR3 length is 15 residues. The CDR3 coding sequence is TGTGCCAGCAGCAAAGTCACAGGTAAGAAGGTAAGACTGTTTTTT. It translates to CASSKVTGKKVRLFF.

The chain recombines TRBV19 with TRBJ1-5; 9 nucleotides agree with TRBD1. This CDR3 comprises 14 residues. The V segment lost 3 bases and the J segment 6 bases; nucleotides outside the gene matches: 3. CDR1 is LNHDA, CDR2 SQIVND, per germline (reference sequence). The CDR3 DNA reads TGTGCCAGTAGTATGGGACAGGGTATTCAGCCCCAGCATTTT. Amino acids: CASSMGQGIQPQHF.

This chain uses TRBV27 with TRBJ2-7, with 9 bases aligning to TRBD1. The junction had 11 bases not matched to a gene; V was cut back by 4 bases and J by 4 bases. The CDR3 totals 16 residues. The germline V gene has CDR1 MNHEY and CDR2 SMNVEV (reference sequence). The chain's CDR3 is CASSSYGRDRAYEQYF. The DNA for the CDR3 is TGTGCCAGCAGTTCGTACGGCCGGGACAGGGCATACGAGCAGTACTTC.

The V gene is TRBV24-1, the J gene TRBJ2-7, with 7 bases aligning to TRBD2. Trimming at V came to 3 bases and at J to 2 bases, leaving 6 bases not matched to a gene. The CDR3 contains 15 residues. CDR1 is KGHDR and CDR2 is SFDVKD in the germline V gene. The CDR3 nucleotides are TGTGCCACCAGTGATCCCCGGACTAGTGCCTACGAGCAGTACTTC. Residues: CATSDPRTSAYEQYF.

CDR3 amino acids: CASSPSGGRPEAFF. CDR3 DNA: TGTGCCAGCAGTCCGTCCGGGGGACGGCCTGAAGCTTTCTTT. The chain is built from TRBV28 and TRBJ1-1, with D maybe TRBD1 (5 bases). CDR1 MDHEN and CDR2 SYDVKM come from the germline V gene. V lost 5 bases to trimming and J lost 6 bases, with 16 bases between them. CDR3 length equals 14 residues.

The J gene is TRBJ2-1, the V gene TRBV6-2 or TRBV6-3, with D possibly matching TRBD2 (6 bases). The CDR3 runs to 16 residues. CDR1 is MNHEY, CDR2 SVGEGT, per germline. V dropped 7 bases and J dropped 4 bases, with 20 bases sitting between them. CDR3 nucleotides: TGTGCCAGCACCTCGTCTGTGGCTAGCGCTTACAATGAGCAGTTCTTC. It yields the protein CASTSSVASAYNEQFF.

The chain has TRBV5-1 and TRBJ2-5; D gene ambiguous. V was cut by 3 bases and J by 5 bases, with 8 bases left in between. The CDR3 contains 12 residues. CDR1 SGHRS and CDR2 YFSETQ come from the germline V gene. In nucleotides, the CDR3 is TGCGCCAGCAGCTGGGCTAGGGAGACCCAGTACTTC. Amino acid sequence: CASSWARETQYF.